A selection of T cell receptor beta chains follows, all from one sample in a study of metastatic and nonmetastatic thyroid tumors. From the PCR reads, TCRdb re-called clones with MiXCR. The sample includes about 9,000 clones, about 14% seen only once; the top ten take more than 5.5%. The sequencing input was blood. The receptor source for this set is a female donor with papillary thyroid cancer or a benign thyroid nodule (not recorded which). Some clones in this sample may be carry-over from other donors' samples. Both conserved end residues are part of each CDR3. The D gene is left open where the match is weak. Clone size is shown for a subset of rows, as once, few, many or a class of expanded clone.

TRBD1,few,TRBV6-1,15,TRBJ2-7,TGTGCCAGCAGCGTTACAGGGGGCAGCTCCTACGAGCAGTACTTC,CASSVTGGSSYEQYF
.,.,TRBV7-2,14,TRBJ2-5,TGTGCCAGCATCTCGGCGGGGGCCAGAGAGACCCAGTACTTC,CASISAGARETQYF
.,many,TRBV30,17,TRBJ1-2,TGTGCCTCCGTTCCTTTTGAGGGGGATGTAGCTAACTATGGCTACACCTTC,CASVPFEGDVANYGYTF
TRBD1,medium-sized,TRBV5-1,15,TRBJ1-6,TGCGCCAGCAGCTTGGGAGGGACAGGGAAATCACCCCTCCACTTT,CASSLGGTGKSPLHF
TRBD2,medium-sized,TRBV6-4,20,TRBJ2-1,TGTGCCAGCAGTCACTACCCGGGACTAGCGGGTGATAGCTCCTACAATGAGCAGTTCTTC,CASSHYPGLAGDSSYNEQFF
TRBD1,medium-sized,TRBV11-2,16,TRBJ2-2,TGTGCCAGCAGCTTAGTAGGGACAGGGGGCACCGGGGAGCTGTTTTTT,CASSLVGTGGTGELFF
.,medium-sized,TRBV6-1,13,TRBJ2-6,TGTGCCAGCACTACCTCTGGGGCCAACGTCCTGACTTTC,CASTTSGANVLTF
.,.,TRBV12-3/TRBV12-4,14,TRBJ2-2,TGTGCCAGCACTCGGATGGAGAGAACCGGGGAGCTGTTTTTT,CASTRMERTGELFF
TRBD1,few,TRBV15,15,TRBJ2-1,TGTGCCACCAGGGCCACCGGGACAGCGTACAATGAGCAGTTCTTC,CATRATGTAYNEQFF
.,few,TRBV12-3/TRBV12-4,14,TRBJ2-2,TGTGCCAGCAGTTTAGAGACGAACACCGGGGAGCTGTTTTTT,CASSLETNTGELFF
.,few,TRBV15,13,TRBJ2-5,TGTGCCACCAGCATCCACGCCGGGGAGACCCAGTACTTC,CATSIHAGETQYF
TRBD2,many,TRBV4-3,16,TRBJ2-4,TGCGCCAGCAGCCAAGATCTAGCGGGAGGAGTAGACATTCAGTACTTC,CASSQDLAGGVDIQYF
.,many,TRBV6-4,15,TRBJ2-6,TGTGCCAGCAGTTCACAGGGTTCTGGGGCCAACGTCCTGACTTTC,CASSSQGSGANVLTF
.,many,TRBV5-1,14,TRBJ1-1,TGCGCCAGCAGCTTGGGTGGGGGGTCTACTGAAGCTTTCTTT,CASSLGGGSTEAFF
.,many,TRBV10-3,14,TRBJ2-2,TGTGCCATCAGTGAGAGGGGGGGCACCGGGGAGCTGTTTTTT,CAISERGGTGELFF
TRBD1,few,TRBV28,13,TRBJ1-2,TGTGCCAGCAGCCGGGGACAGGGGAGTGGCTACACCTTC,CASSRGQGSGYTF
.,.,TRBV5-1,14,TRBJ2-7,TGCTCCAGCTGCCCGCAAAATACAGACTACGAGCAGTACTTC,CSSCPQNTDYEQYF
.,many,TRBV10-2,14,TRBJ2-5,TGCGCCAGCAGTGAGTCATGGCCCTCAGGGACCCAGTACTTC,CASSESWPSGTQYF
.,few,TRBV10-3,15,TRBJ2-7,TGTGCCATCAGTGAGTCGGGGAGGGGGCTATACGAGCAGTACTTC,CAISESGRGLYEQYF
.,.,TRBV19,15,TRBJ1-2,TGTGCCAGTAGTATATCCAGGGGTGCTAACTATGGCTACACCTTC,CASSISRGANYGYTF
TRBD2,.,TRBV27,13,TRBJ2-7,TGTGCCAGCAGTTTGGGGACTACCTACGAGAAGTACTTC,CASSLGTTYEKYF
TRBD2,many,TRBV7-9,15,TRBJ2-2,TGTGCCAGCAGACCCGGGACTAGCTTCACCGGGGAGCTGTTTTTT,CASRPGTSFTGELFF
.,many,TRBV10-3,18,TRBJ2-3,TGTGCCATCAGTGAGTCGAAGGGAAGCATAGCATTCACAGATACGCAGTATTTT,CAISESKGSIAFTDTQYF
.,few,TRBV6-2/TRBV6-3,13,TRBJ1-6,TGTGCCAGCAGTGGTGTTGGGAATTCACCCCTCCACTTT,CASSGVGNSPLHF
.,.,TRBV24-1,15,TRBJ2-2,TGTGCCACCAGCTCCCAGGGGACGGCCGCCGTGGAGCTGTTTTTT,CATSSQGTAAVELFF
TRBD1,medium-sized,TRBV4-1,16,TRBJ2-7,TGCGCCAGCAGCCAACCCGGGACAGACACTTCCTACGAGCAGTACTTC,CASSQPGTDTSYEQYF
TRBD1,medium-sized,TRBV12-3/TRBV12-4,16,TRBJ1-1,TGTGCCAGCAGGGAAAGACAGGGGGGAGGTGGCACTGAAGCTTTCTTT,CASRERQGGGGTEAFF
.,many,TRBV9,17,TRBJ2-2,TGTGCCAGCAGCCTCCCGAGGGGCGGGGCGAACACCGGGGAGCTGTTTTTT,CASSLPRGGANTGELFF
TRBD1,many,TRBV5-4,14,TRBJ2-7,TGTGCCACCACCGGGACAGGGAATTCCTACGAGCAGTACTTC,CATTGTGNSYEQYF
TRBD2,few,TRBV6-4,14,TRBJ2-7,TGTGCCAGCACTAGCGGAGAACCTTCCGACGAGCAGTACTTC,CASTSGEPSDEQYF
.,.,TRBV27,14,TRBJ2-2,TGTGCCATCAGTTTAGTTCAGCCCACCGGGGATCTGTTTTTT,CAISLVQPTGDLFF
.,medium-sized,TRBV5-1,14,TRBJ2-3,TGCGCCAGCAGCCCGGCGGAAGTCCCAGATACGCAGTATTTT,CASSPAEVPDTQYF
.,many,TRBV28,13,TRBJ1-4,TGTGCCACGCTCCAGGGATCTAATGAAAAACTGTTTTTT,CATLQGSNEKLFF
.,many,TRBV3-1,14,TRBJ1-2,TGTGCCGGCAGCCAAGATCAGACAGCCTATGGCTACACCTTC,CAGSQDQTAYGYTF
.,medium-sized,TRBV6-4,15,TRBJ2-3,TGTGCCAGCAGTGACTCGGAAGGGGGGGCAGATACGCAGTATTTT,CASSDSEGGADTQYF
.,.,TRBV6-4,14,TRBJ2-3,TGTGCCAACAGTGCTAGCGTTGGCACAGATACTCAGTATTTT,CANSASVGTDTQYF
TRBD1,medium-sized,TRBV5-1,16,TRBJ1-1,TGCGCCAGCAGCTTGGGTGACAGGGGGACGAACACTGAAGCTTTCTTT,CASSLGDRGTNTEAFF
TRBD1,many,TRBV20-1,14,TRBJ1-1,TGCAGTGCTAGAGGTCCGACAGGGAGGACTGAAGCTTTCTTT,CSARGPTGRTEAFF
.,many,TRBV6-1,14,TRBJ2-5,TGTGCCAGCGCCGCCTCTTTAGTAGAGCAGACCCAGTACTTC,CASAASLVEQTQYF
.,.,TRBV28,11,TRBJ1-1,TGTGCCAGCACCCGAGGGGGAAGAGCTTTCTTT,CASTRGGRAFF
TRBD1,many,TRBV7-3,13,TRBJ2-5,TGTGCCAGCAGCACCGACAGGGGAGAGACCCAGTACTTC,CASSTDRGETQYF
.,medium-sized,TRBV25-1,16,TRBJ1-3,TGTGCCAGCAGTGGACCCGGGGGACAAGGCGGAAACACCATATATTTT,CASSGPGGQGGNTIYF
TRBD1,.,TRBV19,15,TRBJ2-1,TGTGCCAGTAGTATATCGGGACAGACCTACAATGAGCAGTTCTTC,CASSISGQTYNEQFF
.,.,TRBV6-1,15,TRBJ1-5,TGTGCCAGCAGCTCAGGGTGGTGTGGCAATCAGCCCCAGCATTTT,CASSSGWCGNQPQHF
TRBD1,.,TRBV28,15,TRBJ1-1,TGTGCCAGCATCCAAAGGGGACAGTTGAACACTGAAGCTTTCTTT,CASIQRGQLNTEAFF
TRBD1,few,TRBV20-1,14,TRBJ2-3,TGCAGTGCTCGAACAGGGGACAGCACAGATACGCAGTATTTT,CSARTGDSTDTQYF
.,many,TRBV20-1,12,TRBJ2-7,TGCAGTGCTAGAGACGTCTCCTACGAGCAGTACTTC,CSARDVSYEQYF
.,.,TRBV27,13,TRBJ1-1,TGTGCCAGCAGTTCACCCCACAGGTTAGAAGCTTTCTTT,CASSSPHRLEAFF